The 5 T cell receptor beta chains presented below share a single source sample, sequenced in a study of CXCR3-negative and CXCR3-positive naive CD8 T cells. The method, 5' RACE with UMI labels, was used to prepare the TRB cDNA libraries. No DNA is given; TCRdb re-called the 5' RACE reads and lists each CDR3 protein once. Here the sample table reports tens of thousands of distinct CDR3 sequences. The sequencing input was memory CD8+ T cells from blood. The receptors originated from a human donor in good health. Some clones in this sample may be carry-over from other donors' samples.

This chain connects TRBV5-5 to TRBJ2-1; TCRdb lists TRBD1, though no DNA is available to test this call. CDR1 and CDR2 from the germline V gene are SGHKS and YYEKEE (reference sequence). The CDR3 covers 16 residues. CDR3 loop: CASSSPDRGFYNEQFF.

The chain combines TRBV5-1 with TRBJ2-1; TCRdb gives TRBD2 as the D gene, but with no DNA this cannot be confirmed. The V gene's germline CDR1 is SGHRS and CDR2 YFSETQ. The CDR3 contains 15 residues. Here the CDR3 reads CASSSTSNPYNEQFF.

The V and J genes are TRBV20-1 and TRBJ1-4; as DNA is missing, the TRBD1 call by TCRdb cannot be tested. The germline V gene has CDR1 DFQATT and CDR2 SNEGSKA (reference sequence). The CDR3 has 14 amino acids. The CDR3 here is CSARDLTGGEKLFF.

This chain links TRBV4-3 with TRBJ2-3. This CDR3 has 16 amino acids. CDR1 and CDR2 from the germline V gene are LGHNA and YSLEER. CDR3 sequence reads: CASSQAQHLFPDTQYF.

The CDR3: CISVSEARLEHQETQYF. This sequence joins TRBV7-5 and TRBJ2-5. TRBV7-5 is a pseudogene. The CDR3 loop spans 17 amino acids.